This section outlines one T cell receptor (beta chain) sequence together with its context. The sample belongs to a study of shared clonotypes between healthy human individuals. Generated by immunoSEQ multiplex PCR, the TCRdb table keeps only in-frame clones and is missing some. The sample includes some 2,100,000 clones, approximately 95% seen only once; the top ten take around 0.13%. CDR3 length equals 14 residues. V shed 3 bases and J 1 base; nucleotides not matched to a gene: 3. Germline CDR1 is GTSNPN and CDR2 is SVGIG (reference sequence). Splitting of CD4+ cells produced CD45RA+ naive and CD45RA-negative memory subsets.

The V gene is TRBV30, the J gene TRBJ1-2; 9 nucleotides align to TRBD1. Sample: naive CD4+ T cells sorted from blood. Subset described: CD45RA+ positively selected. This receptor was obtained from a man between 18 and 35 years old in good health. The CDR3 DNA follows: TGTGCCTGGAGGGACAGGGGCGGTAACTATGGCTACACCTTC. This translates into CAWRDRGGNYGYTF.